This entry describes one T cell receptor (beta chain). J gave up 5 bases and V 6 bases, and 2 bases lay outside the gene matches. Per germline, CDR1 SQVTM and CDR2 ANQGSEA. There are 12 residues in the CDR3. The data belong to a study of T cell clonotyping in hematopoietic cell transplantation. TCRdb's table, derived via immunoSEQ multiplex PCR, lists solely in-frame clones and lacks some. The sample consists of under 5,000 clones, around 18% of them appearing once. This TCR was sampled from a male patient aged 45-60 years who had an allogeneic stem cell transplant from a related donor, so the T cells may come from the graft donor. Some clones in this sample may be carry-over from other donors' samples. V gene TRBV29-1 combines with J gene TRBJ1-4, with 8 bases aligning to TRBD1. Sequenced here: peripheral blood mononuclear cells, sampled 30 days after allogeneic stem cell transplant. The CDR3 loop is CSVQGANEKLFF. Written as DNA, the CDR3 is TGCAGCGTGCAGGGGGCCAATGAAAAACTGTTTTTT.